This T cell receptor (beta chain) derives from a study of cytomegalovirus exposure and HLA in healthy donors. Whole-study results and caveats: A later analysis showed TCR association rates differing by HLA locus, peaking at DRB1 and lowest at HLA-C.

There are a few counts of this clone. Its antigen is undetermined. Germline V gives CDR1 SEHNR, CDR2 FQNEAQ (reference sequence). Trimming took off 4 bases at V and 3 bases at J, with 9 bases between the two ends. This CDR3 contains 13 residues. Both 60 Vbeta primers and 13 Jbeta primers went into the PCR. The method was immunoSEQ multiplex PCR; TCRdb's version includes in-frame clones alone and lacks a portion of them. This table has some 120,000 clones, over 70% appearing once. The chain joins TRBV7-9 to TRBJ2-5; D is uncertain. The source material was PBMCs. The clonotype originates from a woman aged 40-49 years in good health and CMV-seropositive. CDR3 in DNA: TGTGCCAGCAGCTCCTCAGGAAAAGAGACCCAGTACTTC. Translation gives CASSSSGKETQYF.